A single sample is the source of the 10 T cell receptor beta chains below, sequenced in a study of T cell responses to AZD1222 COVID-19 vaccine. TCRdb's copy holds only in-frame clones and misses some; the assay was immunoSEQ multiplex PCR. The sample has approximately 94,000 clones, more than 75% seen once. Here the sequenced sample was peripheral blood, taken on day 0 of AZD1222 vaccination. The receptors here all came from an adult in good health.

The gene calls are TRBV6-2 or TRBV6-3 and TRBJ2-7; TRBD2 is a possible D gene (6 bases). Germline V CDR1 and CDR2: MNHEY, SVGEGT. This CDR3 is built from 16 residues. Between the trimmed V and J ends, which lost 4 bases and 5 bases, there was a span of 21 bases. CDR3: CASSSESLGGGNEQYF. The CDR3 coding sequence is TGTGCCAGCAGTTCGGAATCCCTAGGCGGCGGGAACGAGCAGTACTTC.

This clone was recorded many times. The chain carries TRBV6-2 or TRBV6-3 and TRBJ2-7; a weak D match, TRBD2 (6 bases). The CDR3 has 14 residues. CDR1 MNHEY and CDR2 SVGEGT come from the germline V gene. V lost 4 bases and J 4 bases, leaving 14 bases between the germline ends. The chain's CDR3 is CASSLRDSSYEQYF. CDR3 nucleotide sequence: TGTGCCAGCAGTTTACGGGACTCGTCTTACGAGCAGTACTTC.

The rearrangement joins TRBV4-3 to TRBJ2-1; 7 nucleotides line up with TRBD2. V was clipped by 0 bases and J by 9 bases; unmatched bases: 8. The CDR3 totals 15 residues. Germline CDR1 reads LGHNA; CDR2 reads YSLEER. The CDR3 loop reads CASSQEPSGEGEQFF. CDR3 DNA sequence: TGCGCCAGCAGCCAAGAGCCTAGCGGAGAAGGTGAGCAGTTCTTC.

The chain links TRBV18 to TRBJ2-3, with D unresolved. V dropped 1 base and J dropped 0 bases, with 5 bases sitting between them. CDR3 length: 14 amino acids. CDR1 is KGHSH and CDR2 is LQKENI in the germline V gene. The CDR3 is CASSPRQSTDTQYF. As DNA, the CDR3 is TGTGCCAGCTCACCACGGCAGAGCACAGATACGCAGTATTTT.

This CDR3 reads CASSSLGTGYGYTF. In DNA form, the CDR3 reads TGTGCCAGCAGCTCATTAGGGACAGGGTATGGCTACACCTTC. The genes are TRBV7-8 and TRBJ1-2; 9 bases agree with TRBD1. Germline trimming cut 4 bases from V and 5 bases from J; bases unmatched to any gene: 5. The CDR3 runs 14 residues. Per the germline V gene, CDR1 is SGHVS and CDR2 is FQNEAQ.

The chain carries TRBV29-1 and TRBJ2-7; TRBD1 agrees at 8 bases. V shed 4 bases and J 5 bases; nucleotides not matched to a gene: 13. Germline assignment: CDR1 SQVTM and CDR2 ANQGSEA. The CDR3 has 15 residues. CDR3 nucleotides: TGCAGCGTTGGAATTTGGACAGGGAATAGAGACGAGCAGTACTTC. It yields the protein CSVGIWTGNRDEQYF.

The V call is TRBV9, the J call TRBJ1-3; the D gene is possibly TRBD1 (6 bases). V was pared by 3 bases and J by 0 bases, with 16 bases between. The germline V gene encodes CDR1 SGDLS and CDR2 YYNGEE. The CDR3 loop spans 17 amino acids. CDR3: CASSATPGTSSGNTIYF. The CDR3 nucleotides read TGTGCCAGCAGCGCCACCCCCGGGACAAGCTCTGGAAACACCATATATTTT.

This clone has just one count. The J gene is TRBJ2-7, the V gene TRBV27; D ambiguous. V was trimmed by 2 bases and J by 3 bases, leaving 17 bases between them. From germline, CDR1 is MNHEY and CDR2 SMNVEV (reference sequence). CDR3 length equals 16 residues. CDR3 DNA sequence: TGTGCCAGCAGTTTAGTCTCTGGTTGGGAAGTCTACGAGCAGTACTTC. Its translation is CASSLVSGWEVYEQYF.

This sequence joins TRBV25-1 and TRBJ2-2; no firm D call. In germline, CDR1 is MGHDK, CDR2 SYGVNS. Trimming removed 4 bases from V and 8 bases from J, with 8 bases in between. The CDR3 loop spans 12 amino acids. The DNA for the CDR3 is TGTGCCAGCAGTGGGAGCTTGGGGGAGCTGTTTTTT. This encodes CASSGSLGELFF.

This clone was counted a single time. This rearrangement joins TRBV6-5 to TRBJ2-2; 9 bases match TRBD2. The CDR3 runs 14 residues. Germline V lookup: CDR1 MNHEY, CDR2 SVGAGI. V shed 6 bases and J 7 bases; nucleotides not matched to a gene: 6. The CDR3 sequence is CASRLAGRHGELFF. The CDR3 DNA is TGTGCCAGCAGACTAGCGGGCCGCCACGGGGAGCTGTTTTTT.